Given below is one T cell receptor beta chain in context. Its specificity is unknown. The data stem from a study of T cell responses to AZD1222 COVID-19 vaccine. Study-level results: Vaccine-associated CD4 TCRs spanned spike, dominant at 160-218 and 743-854. Baseline testing showed seropositivity in only a handful of AZD1222 recipients. The sample set comprised mostly white British donors with more females, and clonal diversity was possibly underestimated. The reported proportion of spike-specific TCRs targeting unmutated variant regions was nearly half.

This CDR3 has 14 amino acids. Germline lookup yields CDR1 SGHTA and CDR2 FQGNSA. V lost 1 base and J 4 bases, leaving 9 bases between the germline ends. Sequencing was performed with immunoSEQ multiplex PCR; in TCRdb, only in-frame clones are kept and a portion is missing. The sample lists under 200,000 clones, over 85% occurring once. This specimen consisted of peripheral blood, obtained 28 days after the second dose of the MenACWY control vaccine. V usage is TRBV7-2 and J usage is TRBJ2-3; D unclear. The TCR originated in an adult who received the MenACWY meningococcal vaccine as a control. The CDR3 DNA is TGTGCCAGCAGCTTAGGTGCCCTGCCAGATACGCAGTATTTT. This gives the protein CASSLGALPDTQYF. The full variable domain, in which reference TRBV7-2 and TRBJ2-3 provide the parts outside the CDR3, is GAGVSQSPSNKVTEKGKDVELRCDPISGHTALYWYRQSLGQGLEFLIYFQGNSAPDKSGLPSDRFSAERTGGSVSTLTIQRTQQEDSAVYLCASSLGALPDTQYFGPGTRLTVL.